One sample yielded the 7 T cell receptor beta chains listed below, sequenced in a study of blood T cell repertoires in COVID-19. Sequenced by immunoSEQ multiplex PCR; TCRdb stores in-frame clones only, minus some. The sample yields a few hundred thousand clones, around nine tenths seen once. The sample comprised PBMCs or T cells enriched from blood (not recorded which). These receptors were taken from a woman between 45 and 60 years old who had recovered from COVID-19.

The chain recombines TRBV9 with TRBJ2-1, with a tentative D call TRBD1 (6 bases). V dropped 6 bases and J dropped 0 bases, with 10 bases sitting between them. The CDR3 sequence is 14 residues long. Germline V gene sequence: CDR1 SGDLS, CDR2 YYNGEE. CDR3 DNA sequence: TGTGCCAGCACCACAGGGTCCTCCTACAATGAGCAGTTCTTC. Translating it yields CASTTGSSYNEQFF. Supplemented by reference TRBV9 and TRBJ2-1, the full variable domain reads DSGVTQTPKHLITATGQRVTLRCSPRSGDLSVYWYQQSLDQGLQFLIQYYNGEERAKGNILERFSAQQFPDLHSELNLSSLELGDSALYFCASTTGSSYNEQFFGPGTRLTVL.

V usage is TRBV10-3 and J usage is TRBJ2-4; 9 bases agree with TRBD2. The V gene end was trimmed by 2 bases and the J gene end by 7 bases; junction bases not matched to a gene: 9. Germline CDR1 ENHRY, CDR2 SYGVKD. The CDR3 loop spans 16 amino acids. The CDR3 protein is CAISEGLARMANIQYF. CDR3 DNA sequence: TGTGCCATCAGTGAGGGACTAGCGAGGATGGCGAACATTCAGTACTTC.

This clone has just one count. The chain has TRBV21-1 and TRBJ2-7; the D call TRBD2 from the table was never checked on the DNA. TRBV21-1 is a documented pseudogene. There are 16 residues in the CDR3. The CDR3 DNA sequence: TGTGCCAGCAGCAAAGCCATAGGAGGGCCCCTCTACGAGCAGTACTTC. Residues: CASSKAIGGPLYEQYF.

The chain joins TRBV2 to TRBJ2-1, with D maybe TRBD2 (6 bases). Per germline, CDR1 SNHLY and CDR2 FYNNEI. V shed 8 bases and J shed 9 bases, with 20 bases lying between them. The CDR3 sequence is 14 residues long. The CDR3 spells CASSPRESFSEQFF. The CDR3 DNA is TGTGCCAGCTCACCCCGGGAGAGTTTTTCTGAGCAGTTCTTC.

The rearrangement links TRBV29-1 to TRBJ1-4; 10 nucleotides align to TRBD1. Per the germline V gene, CDR1 is SQVTM and CDR2 is ANQGSEA. CDR3 length equals 14 residues. With V trimmed by 4 bases and J by 7 bases, 6 bases remained unmatched. CDR3 sequence (DNA): TGCAGCGTTGGGGGACAGGGGCCGTCTGAAAAACTGTTTTTT. It encodes CSVGGQGPSEKLFF.

The J gene is TRBJ1-1, the V gene TRBV5-1, with 7 bases aligning to TRBD1. The CDR3 spans 16 residues. V trimming: 6 bases; J trimming: 4 bases; junction bases outside the gene matches: 15. The germline V gene has CDR1 SGHRS and CDR2 YFSETQ. Written as DNA, the CDR3 is TGCGCCAGCAATCTCCCCCAGACAGGGCTTTTCACTGAAGCTTTCTTT. It is translated as CASNLPQTGLFTEAFF. Together with reference TRBV5-1 and TRBJ1-1, the CDR3 gives the full variable domain: KAGVTQTPRYLIKTRGQQVTLSCSPISGHRSVSWYQQTPGQGLQFLFEYFSETQRNKGNFPGRFSGRQFSNSRSEMNVSTLELGDSALYLCASNLPQTGLFTEAFFGQGTRLTVV.

V and J are TRBV19 and TRBJ2-7; 7 positions agree with TRBD1. V lost 2 bases, J lost 7 bases, and 11 bases stayed unmatched. This CDR3 is built from 15 residues. Germline V gene sequence: CDR1 LNHDA, CDR2 SQIVND (reference sequence). CDR3: CASSIMAGGLGEQYF. The CDR3, as DNA: TGTGCCAGTAGTATAATGGCAGGGGGATTGGGTGAGCAGTACTTC.